These T cell receptor beta chains were read from a single sample in a study of beta chain features in type 1 diabetes. TCRdb's copy holds only in-frame clones and misses some; the assay was immunoSEQ multiplex PCR. This repertoire shows about 650,000 clones, about an eighth found once; its top ten account for about 0.11%. The sample consisted of naive CD4+ T cells from blood. The receptor source for this set is a man younger than 45 with type 1 diabetes. Each CDR3 is given with its conserved first and last residue. Fields, in order: J gene, clone size, V gene, D gene, CDR3 protein, CDR3 DNA. The D gene is left open where the match is weak. Clone size appears in some rows only: once, few, many, or a class for an expanded clone.

j_call: TRBJ1-6; clone_size: .; v_call: TRBV19; d_call: TRBD1; cdr3_aa: CASSLRQGRNSPLHF; cdr3_nt: TGTGCCAGTAGTCTTCGACAGGGACGGAATTCACCCCTCCACTTT
j_call: TRBJ2-7; clone_size: few; v_call: TRBV7-2; d_call: .; cdr3_aa: CASSPAFGNPYEQYF; cdr3_nt: TGTGCCAGCAGCCCAGCCTTCGGCAATCCCTACGAGCAGTACTTC
j_call: TRBJ1-5; clone_size: .; v_call: TRBV29-1; d_call: TRBD1; cdr3_aa: CSVGGTANQPQHF; cdr3_nt: TGCAGCGTGGGCGGGACAGCTAATCAGCCCCAGCATTTT
j_call: TRBJ2-1; clone_size: .; v_call: TRBV28; d_call: TRBD2; cdr3_aa: CASRLGGPSYNEQFF; cdr3_nt: TGTGCCAGCAGGTTGGGAGGGCCCTCCTACAATGAGCAGTTCTTC
j_call: TRBJ1-2; clone_size: .; v_call: TRBV7-2; d_call: TRBD1; cdr3_aa: CASSPGMPGQGFGYTF; cdr3_nt: TGTGCCAGCAGCCCCGGGATGCCGGGACAGGGGTTTGGCTACACCTTC
j_call: TRBJ1-1; clone_size: few; v_call: TRBV7-2; d_call: TRBD1; cdr3_aa: CASSLQGQGSEAFF; cdr3_nt: TGTGCCAGCAGCTTACAGGGACAGGGAAGTGAAGCTTTCTTT
j_call: TRBJ1-2; clone_size: .; v_call: TRBV11-3; d_call: .; cdr3_aa: CASSLEGAATNYGYTF; cdr3_nt: TGTGCCAGCAGCTTAGAGGGGGCAGCTACTAACTATGGCTACACCTTC
j_call: TRBJ2-1; clone_size: .; v_call: TRBV6-6; d_call: TRBD2; cdr3_aa: CASSYSSGGNEQFF; cdr3_nt: TGTGCCAGCAGTTACTCTAGCGGGGGCAATGAGCAGTTCTTC
j_call: TRBJ1-5; clone_size: few; v_call: TRBV30; d_call: TRBD1; cdr3_aa: CAWSGTGGQPQHF; cdr3_nt: TGTGCCTGGAGTGGGACAGGGGGTCAGCCCCAGCATTTT
j_call: TRBJ2-5; clone_size: .; v_call: TRBV29-1; d_call: TRBD1; cdr3_aa: CSAGTGDQETQYF; cdr3_nt: TGCAGCGCCGGGACAGGGGATCAAGAGACCCAGTACTTC
j_call: TRBJ1-2; clone_size: few; v_call: TRBV7-2; d_call: .; cdr3_aa: CASSLAHPRENYGYTF; cdr3_nt: TGTGCCAGCAGCTTAGCCCATCCAAGGGAGAACTATGGCTACACCTTC
j_call: TRBJ2-3; clone_size: .; v_call: TRBV2; d_call: TRBD1; cdr3_aa: CATQRTGVRTDTQYF; cdr3_nt: TGTGCCACTCAAAGGACAGGGGTTCGTACAGATACGCAGTATTTT
j_call: TRBJ1-6; clone_size: .; v_call: TRBV25-1; d_call: .; cdr3_aa: CASSESPGSSYNSPLHF; cdr3_nt: TGTGCCAGCAGTGAATCTCCCGGGAGCTCCTATAATTCACCCCTCCACTTT
j_call: TRBJ2-5; clone_size: .; v_call: TRBV6-1; d_call: TRBD1; cdr3_aa: CASSRGKTGGTTQYF; cdr3_nt: TGTGCCAGTTCGCGAGGCAAGACAGGGGGAACGACCCAGTACTTC
j_call: TRBJ1-2; clone_size: .; v_call: TRBV4-3; d_call: .; cdr3_aa: CASSQDAGGYGYTF; cdr3_nt: TGCGCCAGCAGCCAAGATGCCGGGGGCTATGGCTACACCTTC
j_call: TRBJ1-2; clone_size: few; v_call: TRBV4-2; d_call: .; cdr3_aa: CASSQETFGYGYTF; cdr3_nt: TGTGCCAGCAGCCAAGAAACCTTCGGGTATGGCTACACCTTC
j_call: TRBJ2-2; clone_size: few; v_call: TRBV28; d_call: .; cdr3_aa: CASSLLTGELFF; cdr3_nt: TGTGCCAGCAGTTTACTCACCGGGGAGCTGTTTTTT